The 18 T cell receptor beta chains reported below all come from one sample, sequenced in a study of cytomegalovirus exposure and HLA in healthy donors. 60 Vbeta and 13 Jbeta primers were used in PCR. Assay used: immunoSEQ multiplex PCR; TCRdb lists only in-frame clones, some missing. There are 90,000 to 140,000 clones in the sample; roughly 80% occur only once, and roughly 6.9% lies in the top ten. Sequenced sample: PBMCs. These receptors were obtained from a man under 40 in good health and CMV-seropositive.

CDR3 sequence (DNA): TGCGCCAGCAGCCAAGAGGTCGGGACAGCGAGCTCCTATAATTCACCCCTCCACTTT. Translating gives CASSQEVGTASSYNSPLHF. V usage is TRBV4-1 and J usage is TRBJ1-6; 7 nucleotides line up with TRBD1. Germline V CDR1 and CDR2: MGHRA, YSYEKL. CDR3 size: 19 residues. The V segment lost 0 bases and the J segment 0 bases; nucleotides outside the gene matches: 8.

Remarks on this clone: A read error may account for a junction end that differs from germline. The J gene is TRBJ2-3, the V gene TRBV28; 14 bases map to TRBD2. CDR3 length equals 13 residues. CDR1 and CDR2 from the germline V gene are MDHEN and SYDVKM. CDR3 sequence reads: CASARPGTSGGNF. CDR3 in DNA: TGTGCCAGCGCGCGTCCCGGGACTAGCGGGGGAAATTTT.

This clone was counted a few times. The chain uses TRBV5-4 and TRBJ2-7; 11 nucleotides align to TRBD2. With 5 bases clipped from V and 7 bases from J, the junction kept 8 bases outside the gene matches. Germline lookup yields CDR1 SGHNT and CDR2 YYREEE (reference sequence). The CDR3 runs to 14 residues. CDR3 nucleotide sequence: TGTGCCAGCAGACGTAGCGGGGGGGCAAGGGAGCAGTACTTC. Translated: CASRRSGGAREQYF.

The gene calls are TRBV6-1 and TRBJ2-6; the D is unclear. Trimming cost V 2 bases and J 4 bases, with 12 bases left between them. The CDR3 is 16 amino acids. CDR1 MNHNS and CDR2 SASEGT come from the germline V gene. The chain's CDR3 is CASSERGYAGANVLTF. The CDR3 DNA reads as TGTGCCAGCAGTGAACGCGGATATGCGGGGGCCAACGTCCTGACTTTC.

The rearrangement joins TRBV12-5 to TRBJ1-1; no reliable D call. V dropped 3 bases and J dropped 0 bases, with 17 bases sitting between them. This CDR3 spans 17 amino acids. Per the germline V gene, CDR1 is LGHNT and CDR2 is FRNRAP. The CDR3 region is CASGFGMEENMNTEAFF. The CDR3 DNA is TGTGCTAGTGGTTTCGGAATGGAGGAGAACATGAACACTGAAGCTTTCTTT.

This clone appeared a few times. The rearrangement uses TRBV6-5 and TRBJ2-7; 10 positions match TRBD2. CDR3 length: 15 residues. V lost 6 bases to trimming and J lost 4 bases; unmatched junction nucleotides: 9. Germline V gene sequence: CDR1 MNHEY, CDR2 SVGAGI. CDR3 coding DNA: TGTGCCAGCAGGGAGCGGGGGGGCGTCGGGTACGAGCAGTACTTC. Amino acids: CASRERGGVGYEQYF.

V usage is TRBV10-3 and J usage is TRBJ1-2, with 12 bases that match TRBD1. The CDR3 covers 15 residues. Germline CDR1 reads ENHRY; CDR2 reads SYGVKD. V shed 5 bases, J shed 2 bases, and the junction held 3 bases outside the gene matches. For the CDR3, the DNA is TGTGCCATCAGTCAGGGGACAGGGGGCAACTATGGCTACACCTTC. It yields the protein CAISQGTGGNYGYTF.

Turning to this clone: This sample includes further DNA sequences coding for the same CDR3. This chain joins TRBV6-6 and TRBJ1-1, with TRBD1 matching over 8 bases. Germline trimming cut 2 bases from V and 3 bases from J; bases unmatched to any gene: 2. CDR1 and CDR2 from the germline V gene are MNHNY and SVGAGI (reference sequence). The CDR3 is 14 amino acids. CDR3 loop: CASSYPDRDTEAFF. The CDR3 DNA is TGTGCCAGCAGTTACCCGGACAGGGACACTGAAGCTTTCTTT.

This clone was seen only once. One junction end disagrees with the germline gene, perhaps due to a read error. In the same sample, other DNA sequences code for this CDR3. This rearrangement joins TRBV5-1 to TRBJ2-3; 10 positions match TRBD2. CDR1 is SGHRS, CDR2 YFSETQ, per germline. The CDR3 loop spans 13 amino acids. CDR3 residues: CASTSGSTDTQYF. CDR3 coding DNA: TGCGCCAGCACTAGCGGGAGCACGGATACGCAGTATTTT.

The rearrangement uses TRBV5-1 and TRBJ2-1; maybe TRBD1 (6 bases). CDR1 is SGHRS, CDR2 YFSETQ, per germline. The CDR3 covers 14 residues. Trimming removed 5 bases at V and 3 bases at J, with 12 bases between. This CDR3 is CASSTGTSYNEQFF. CDR3 DNA sequence: TGCGCCAGCAGTACCGGGACAAGCTACAATGAGCAGTTCTTC.

The chain has TRBV5-4 and TRBJ2-3; 16 bases align to TRBD2. CDR1 is SGHNT, CDR2 YYREEE, per germline (reference sequence). V lost 4 bases and J lost 6; bases outside the gene matches: 5. The CDR3 is 16 amino acids. The DNA for the CDR3 is TGTGCCAGCAGCGCGGGACTAGCGGGGGGGCAGGATACGCAGTATTTT. Translating it yields CASSAGLAGGQDTQYF.

This sequence joins TRBV19 and TRBJ1-5, with TRBD1 matching over 8 bases. The V gene end was trimmed by 7 bases and the J gene end by 1 base; junction bases not matched to a gene: 9. The CDR3 is 16 amino acids. Per the germline V gene, CDR1 is LNHDA and CDR2 is SQIVND (reference sequence). The CDR3 DNA follows: TGTGCCAGTAACCAAAGGACAGGGTGGAGCAATCAGCCCCAGCATTTT. Amino acids: CASNQRTGWSNQPQHF. The variable domain in full, completed from reference TRBV19 and TRBJ1-5, reads DGGITQSPKYLFRKEGQNVTLSCEQNLNHDAMYWYRQDPGQGLRLIYYSQIVNDFQKGDIAEGYSVSREKKESFPLTVTSAQKNPTAFYLCASNQRTGWSNQPQHFGDGTRLSIL.

The chain joins TRBV28 to TRBJ1-5; D not certain. Between the trimmed V and J ends, which lost 5 bases and 4 bases, there was a span of 6 bases. Per the germline V gene, CDR1 is MDHEN and CDR2 is SYDVKM. The CDR3 contains 12 residues. CDR3 coding DNA: TGTGCCAGCAGTCTCGCGAATCAGCCCCAGCATTTT. Translating it yields CASSLANQPQHF.

The chain links TRBV7-9 to TRBJ1-6, with 11 bases that match TRBD1. Germline values: CDR1 SEHNR, CDR2 FQNEAQ (reference sequence). V was pared by 5 bases and J by 14 bases, with 8 bases of the junction left unmatched. The CDR3 has 14 amino acids. The CDR3 here is CASSLWDRGATLHF. The CDR3 region has the DNA TGTGCCAGCAGCCTATGGGACAGGGGGGCGACCCTCCACTTT.

J is TRBJ2-2 and V is TRBV6-1, with 8 bases matching TRBD1. The CDR3 totals 13 residues. The junction had 0 bases not matched to a gene; V was cut back by 8 bases and J by 1 base. Germline CDR1 reads MNHNS; CDR2 reads SASEGT. The CDR3 DNA reads TGTGCCAGCGACAGGGGGAACACCGGGGAGCTGTTTTTT. Protein: CASDRGNTGELFF.

The rearrangement uses TRBV10-3 and TRBJ2-1; TRBD2 aligns across 7 bases. From germline, CDR1 is ENHRY and CDR2 SYGVKD. The V and J ends lost 2 bases and 8 bases, in that order; junction bases with no gene match: 3. CDR3 length equals 13 residues. The CDR3 loop reads CAISERRGDEQFF. CDR3 bases: TGTGCCATCAGTGAGCGACGGGGGGATGAGCAGTTCTTC.

Here the CDR3 DNA reads TGCGCCAGCAGCTGGGGACAGGGCGGCAATTCACCCCTCCACTTT. It codes for CASSWGQGGNSPLHF. V is TRBV5-1 and J is TRBJ1-6; 9 bases fit TRBD1. This CDR3 is 15 amino acids long. The V gene end was trimmed by 3 bases and the J gene end by 7 bases; junction bases not matched to a gene: 5. The germline CDR1 and CDR2 sequences are SGHRS and YFSETQ.

The V and J genes are TRBV5-1 and TRBJ2-2; 7 bases map to TRBD1. J lost 5 bases, V lost 5 bases, and 9 bases had no gene match. Germline V gives CDR1 SGHRS, CDR2 YFSETQ. This CDR3 has 15 amino acids. Written as DNA, the CDR3 is TGCGCCAGCAGAAGTTGGACAGGACGGACCGGGGAGCTGTTTTTT. Translation: CASRSWTGRTGELFF.